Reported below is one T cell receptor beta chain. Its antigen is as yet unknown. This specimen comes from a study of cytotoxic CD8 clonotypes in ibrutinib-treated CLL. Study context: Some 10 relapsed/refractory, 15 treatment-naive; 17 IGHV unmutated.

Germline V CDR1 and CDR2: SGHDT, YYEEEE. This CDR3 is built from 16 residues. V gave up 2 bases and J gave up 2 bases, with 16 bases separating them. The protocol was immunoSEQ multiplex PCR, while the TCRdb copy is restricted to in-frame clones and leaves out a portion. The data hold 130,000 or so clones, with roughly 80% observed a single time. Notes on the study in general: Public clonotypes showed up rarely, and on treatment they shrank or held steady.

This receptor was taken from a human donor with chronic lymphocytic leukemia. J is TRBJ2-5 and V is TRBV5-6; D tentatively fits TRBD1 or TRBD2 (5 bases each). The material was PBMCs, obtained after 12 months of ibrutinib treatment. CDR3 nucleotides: TGTGCCAGCAGCTTCTACCGGGGCGCTCTTCAAGAGACCCAGTACTTC. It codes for CASSFYRGALQETQYF.